Below, 27 T cell receptor beta chains from the same sample are listed, as sequenced in a study of T cells in Graves' hyperthyroidism and ophthalmopathy. Template material for amplifying TCR beta CDR3 regions consisted of RNA transcripts. Using the HTBI primer set, a first-round RT-PCR was run on the TCR CDR3. MiXCR was run by TCRdb on the multiplex PCR reads, yielding one entry per CDR3 protein. The sample contains fewer than 600,000 distinct CDR3 sequences, approximately 15% of which appear only once. Sequencing was performed on blood. The receptors shown here come from a woman aged 18-29 years with Graves' hyperthyroidism.

This clonotype has a count of ten or more. The chain links TRBV19 to TRBJ1-1; the D is unclear. V dropped 5 bases and J dropped 5 bases, with 12 bases sitting between them. Germline V gene lookup returns CDR1 LNHDA and CDR2 SQIVND (reference sequence). This CDR3 has 13 residues. The CDR3 DNA follows: TGTGCCAGTAGTGCCAATTTGGGGACTGAAGCTTTCTTT. Protein: CASSANLGTEAFF. Complete variable domain (other parts from reference TRBV19 and TRBJ1-1): DGGITQSPKYLFRKEGQNVTLSCEQNLNHDAMYWYRQDPGQGLRLIYYSQIVNDFQKGDIAEGYSVSREKKESFPLTVTSAQKNPTAFYLCASSANLGTEAFFGQGTRLTVV.

This clonotype was picked up a small number of times. The rearrangement uses TRBV6-1 and TRBJ1-6; no clear D gene. V was clipped by 5 bases and J by 1 base, with 0 bases between them. CDR1 and CDR2 from the germline V gene are MNHNS and SASEGT. CDR3 length: 12 residues. This CDR3 reads CASSSYNSPLHF. The CDR3 bases are TGTGCCAGCAGTTCCTATAATTCACCCCTCCACTTT.

About this clonotype itself: This may arise from a read error, as a much more abundant clone is one base away. The chain uses TRBV2 and TRBJ2-5; D is possibly TRBD2 (6 bases). Trimming took off 2 bases at V and 6 bases at J, with 13 bases between the two ends. The CDR3 extends over 14 amino acids. The V gene's germline CDR1 is SNHLY and CDR2 FYNNEI. This CDR3 is CASSESDGGQTQYF. The DNA for the CDR3 is TGTGCCAGCAGTGAATCAGACGGGGGTCAGACCCAGTACTTC.

The table lists this clonotype with a few counts. The chain combines TRBV7-9 with TRBJ1-3, with no clear D. The CDR3 extends over 16 amino acids. Germline V gene lookup returns CDR1 SEHNR and CDR2 FQNEAQ (reference sequence). V was shortened by 2 bases and J by 0 bases, with 11 bases between the two germline ends. CDR3 nucleotide sequence: TGTGCCAGCAGCTTAAGGGCGGCGAGCTCTGGAAACACCATATATTTT. Its protein product is CASSLRAASSGNTIYF.

This clonotype was picked up many times. This chain connects TRBV10-2 to TRBJ2-2; 9 bases fit TRBD2. V was clipped by 3 bases and J by 4 bases; unmatched bases: 9. The CDR3 loop spans 17 amino acids. Germline V lookup: CDR1 WSHSY, CDR2 SAAADI. CDR3 sequence reads: CASSDGGRADLTGELFF. Here the CDR3 DNA reads TGCGCCAGCAGTGACGGCGGGAGGGCCGACCTCACCGGGGAGCTGTTTTTT.

Many counts were recorded for this clonotype. The chain couples TRBV12-3 or TRBV12-4 to TRBJ2-3; D is unclear. V gave up 5 bases and J gave up 0 bases, with 9 bases separating them. The CDR3 runs 14 residues. The CDR3 here is CASSPGHSTDTQYF. The CDR3 nucleotides are TGTGCCAGCAGTCCGGGCCACAGCACAGATACGCAGTATTTT.

This clonotype has a count of ten or more. The chain joins TRBV15 to TRBJ2-3, with TRBD2 identical over 9 bases. The germline V gene encodes CDR1 LNHNV and CDR2 YYDKDF (reference sequence). J was trimmed by 5 bases and V by 5 bases; bases with no gene match: 11. This CDR3 has 16 residues. The CDR3 DNA reads TGTGCCACCAGCGTATCGGCGGGAGGGCCGTTAGATACGCAGTATTTT. Its translation: CATSVSAGGPLDTQYF. Supplemented by reference TRBV15 and TRBJ2-3, the full variable domain reads DAMVIQNPRYQVTQFGKPVTLSCSQTLNHNVMYWYQQKSSQAPKLLFHYYDKDFNNEADTPDNFQSRRPNTSFCFLDIRSPGLGDTAMYLCATSVSAGGPLDTQYFGPGTRLTVL.

The chain carries TRBV9 and TRBJ2-7; 8 bases fit TRBD1. The CDR3 has 15 residues. CDR1 and CDR2 (germline): SGDLS, YYNGEE. This chain's CDR3 is CASRPRTGKDYERYV. The DNA of the CDR3 is TGTGCCAGCCGACCGAGGACAGGGAAGGATTACGAGCGGTACGTC.

This clonotype was observed many times. The genes are TRBV12-3 or TRBV12-4 and TRBJ1-2, with D possibly matching TRBD1 (6 bases). CDR3 length equals 14 residues. V was pared by 3 bases and J by 8 bases, with 16 bases between. CDR3 bases: TGTGCCAGCAGTTTTACAGGGATCCGTTTCGGCTACACCTTC. Translating gives CASSFTGIRFGYTF.

This clonotype has at least ten counts. The rearrangement links TRBV3-1 to TRBJ1-4; TRBD1 matches 10 bases. With 4 bases clipped from V and 4 bases from J, the junction kept 9 bases outside the gene matches. This CDR3 is built from 17 residues. CDR1 and CDR2 from the germline V gene are LGHDT and YNNKEL (reference sequence). The CDR3 spells CASSPGTGAFNNEKLFF. CDR3 bases: TGTGCCAGCAGCCCCGGGACAGGGGCTTTCAATAATGAAAAACTGTTTTTT.

This clonotype came up many times. The CDR3 region has the DNA TGTGCCACCAGTGAACTTAGCATTAACAGTTACGGCACCGGGGAGCTGTTTTTT. This codes for CATSELSINSYGTGELFF. This sequence joins TRBV24-1 and TRBJ2-2; unclear D gene. Trimming removed 4 bases at V and 4 bases at J, with 21 bases between. Per the germline V gene, CDR1 is KGHDR and CDR2 is SFDVKD. This CDR3 is 18 amino acids long.

The V and J genes are TRBV5-1 and TRBJ2-2, with D possibly being TRBD1 (6 bases). Germline CDR1 and CDR2: SGHRS and YFSETQ. V gave up 0 bases and J gave up 7 bases, with 13 bases separating them. The CDR3 consists of 15 residues. The CDR3, as DNA: TGCGCCAGCAGCTTGGTGCCAGGGGCCGGCGGGGAGCTGTTTTTT. Its protein product is CASSLVPGAGGELFF. The variable domain in full, with the rest retrieved from reference TRBV5-1 and TRBJ2-2, is KAGVTQTPRYLIKTRGQQVTLSCSPISGHRSVSWYQQTPGQGLQFLFEYFSETQRNKGNFPGRFSGRQFSNSRSEMNVSTLELGDSALYLCASSLVPGAGGELFFGEGSRLTVL.

This clonotype came up many times. The rearrangement uses TRBV10-3 and TRBJ2-3, with D perhaps TRBD2 (5 bases). The CDR3 has 13 amino acids. V shed 4 bases and J shed 4 bases, with 9 bases lying between them. Germline CDR1 ENHRY, CDR2 SYGVKD. CDR3 amino acids: CAISAGSADTQYF. In nucleotides, the CDR3 is TGTGCCATCAGTGCCGGTAGCGCAGATACGCAGTATTTT.

The chain has TRBV3-1 and TRBJ2-6; 7 nucleotides match TRBD1. The CDR3 is 15 residues long. Germline V gives CDR1 LGHDT, CDR2 YNNKEL (reference sequence). The V gene end was trimmed by 2 bases and the J gene end by 5 bases; junction bases not matched to a gene: 3. This CDR3 is CASSQTGVWANVLTF. The CDR3 coding sequence is TGTGCCAGCAGCCAAACAGGGGTTTGGGCCAACGTCCTGACTTTC.

Details on this clonotype: A much larger clone lies one base from this, so it may be a read error. The CDR3 nucleotides read TGTGCCAGCAGCGGCGGGTCAGGGGTGAGTGAGCAGTTCTTC. The encoded protein is CASSGGSGVSEQFF. J is TRBJ2-1 and V is TRBV9, with TRBD1 as a possible D gene (6 bases). CDR1 and CDR2 (germline): SGDLS, YYNGEE. Trimming removed 3 bases at V and 9 bases at J, with 16 bases between. The CDR3 has 14 residues.

In this sample, this clonotype turned up many times. The chain is built from TRBV12-5 and TRBJ2-3; 7 nucleotides line up with TRBD2. The CDR3 has 16 residues. The J segment lost 1 base and the V segment lost 7 bases, leaving 11 bases of the junction unmatched. Germline V gene sequence: CDR1 LGHNT, CDR2 FRNRAP. The CDR3 here is CASDKTTTSGTDTQYF. The CDR3 nucleotides read TGTGCTAGTGACAAAACCACAACTAGCGGCACAGATACGCAGTATTTT. The whole variable domain, remainder taken from reference TRBV12-5 and TRBJ2-3, is DARVTQTPRHKVTEMGQEVTMRCQPILGHNTVFWYRQTMMQGLELLAYFRNRAPLDDSGMPKDRFSAEMPDATLATLKIQPSEPRDSAVYFCASDKTTTSGTDTQYFGPGTRLTVL.

This clonotype came up many times. The chain links TRBV20-1 to TRBJ2-5, with D tentatively TRBD2 (5 bases). V gave up 7 bases and J gave up 5 bases, with 14 bases separating them. CDR1 is DFQATT, CDR2 SNEGSKA, per germline (reference sequence). The CDR3 totals 12 residues. CDR3 sequence reads: CSVYGIRETQYF. CDR3 nucleotide sequence: TGCAGTGTCTACGGGATCAGGGAGACCCAGTACTTC.

The chain has TRBV7-9 and TRBJ1-2; D gene uncertain. The CDR3 length is 11 residues. Trimming took off 2 bases at V and 8 bases at J, with 6 bases between the two ends. The germline V gene has CDR1 SEHNR and CDR2 FQNEAQ (reference sequence). Here the CDR3 DNA reads TGTGCCAGCAGCTTAAGAACGGGCTACACCTTC. Translating it yields CASSLRTGYTF.

This clonotype was observed a handful of times. The CDR3 is CASSPSGRTYEQYF. CDR3 coding DNA: TGTGCCAGCTCACCTAGCGGGAGAACCTACGAGCAGTACTTC. The chain carries TRBV6-1 and TRBJ2-7, with 10 nucleotides matching TRBD2. Germline CDR1 and CDR2: MNHNS and SASEGT. The V gene end was trimmed by 8 bases and the J gene end by 2 bases; junction bases not matched to a gene: 6. This CDR3 contains 14 residues.

This clonotype was picked up many times. The CDR3 nucleotides are TGTGCCATCAGTGAGTCGAGCCCGGGACAGGGAGGTGGCTACACCTTC. Its protein product is CAISESSPGQGGGYTF. The rearrangement uses TRBV10-3 and TRBJ1-2; 9 nucleotides line up with TRBD1. V lost 0 bases to trimming and J lost 7 bases; unmatched junction nucleotides: 9. CDR1 and CDR2 (germline): ENHRY, SYGVKD. The CDR3 is 16 amino acids.

The sample holds a few counts of this clonotype. The CDR3 sequence is CASSLDRSWGEQETQYF. CDR3 DNA sequence: TGTGCCAGCAGCTTAGATCGGAGTTGGGGGGAACAAGAGACCCAGTACTTC. This chain uses TRBV11-2 with TRBJ2-5; tentatively, D is TRBD2 (6 bases). V lost 0 bases to trimming and J lost 2 bases, with 16 bases between them. This CDR3 region has 17 residues. Per the germline V gene, CDR1 is SGHAT and CDR2 is FQNNGV.

The sample holds many counts of this clonotype. The chain joins TRBV27 to TRBJ1-1; possibly TRBD1 for D (5 bases). Trimming removed 1 base from V and 5 bases from J, with 20 bases in between. The V gene's germline CDR1 is MNHEY and CDR2 SMNVEV (reference sequence). CDR3 size: 17 residues. CDR3 coding DNA: TGTGCCAGCAGTTTATTGTTGGGGGGAATTGTGGGGACTGAAGCTTTCTTT. This codes for CASSLLLGGIVGTEAFF.

This clonotype was counted ten times or more. V and J are TRBV2 and TRBJ2-1, with 9 bases matching TRBD2. Trimming took 9 bases from V and 2 from J; bases not matched to a gene: 11. Germline CDR1 reads SNHLY; CDR2 reads FYNNEI. The CDR3 sequence is 16 residues long. The CDR3 loop reads CARNTRAGGAYNEQFF. CDR3 DNA sequence: TGTGCCAGAAACACCCGAGCGGGAGGAGCCTACAATGAGCAGTTCTTC.

This clonotype was observed many times. V usage is TRBV10-3 and J usage is TRBJ2-5, with unresolved D. The V gene lost 5 bases and the J gene lost 1 base, with 8 bases spanning the gap. The germline V gene encodes CDR1 ENHRY and CDR2 SYGVKD. The CDR3 consists of 13 residues. DNA for the CDR3: TGTGCCATCAGTCCTCTGGGCCAAGAGACCCAGTACTTC. It specifies CAISPLGQETQYF.

This clonotype has a count of ten or more. The CDR3, as DNA: TGTGCCAGCAGCCAAGCAGGGGGACTAGCGGGAGTCTACGAGCAGTACTTC. Translated, it gives CASSQAGGLAGVYEQYF. The V call is TRBV3-1, the J call TRBJ2-7; TRBD2 aligns across 14 bases. Germline loops: CDR1 LGHDT, CDR2 YNNKEL (reference sequence). There are 17 residues in the CDR3. V was pared by 1 base and J by 3 bases, with 5 bases of the junction left unmatched.

This clonotype was observed a handful of times. The chain is built from TRBV4-2 and TRBJ1-4, with D unclear. The CDR3 extends over 15 amino acids. In germline, CDR1 is LGHNA, CDR2 YNFKEQ. Trimming removed 0 bases from V and 6 bases from J, with 11 bases in between. For the CDR3, the DNA is TGTGCCAGCAGCCAAGATGGGCTCAAAGATGAAAAACTGTTTTTT. It codes for CASSQDGLKDEKLFF.

The chain uses TRBV7-2 and TRBJ1-6, with D tentatively TRBD1 (6 bases). CDR3 length: 13 residues. From germline, CDR1 is SGHTA and CDR2 FQGNSA. V was trimmed by 11 bases and J by 7 bases, leaving 15 bases between them. Here the CDR3 DNA reads TGTGCCGCATACAGGGTCAACAATTCACCCCTCCACTTT. Amino acids: CAAYRVNNSPLHF.